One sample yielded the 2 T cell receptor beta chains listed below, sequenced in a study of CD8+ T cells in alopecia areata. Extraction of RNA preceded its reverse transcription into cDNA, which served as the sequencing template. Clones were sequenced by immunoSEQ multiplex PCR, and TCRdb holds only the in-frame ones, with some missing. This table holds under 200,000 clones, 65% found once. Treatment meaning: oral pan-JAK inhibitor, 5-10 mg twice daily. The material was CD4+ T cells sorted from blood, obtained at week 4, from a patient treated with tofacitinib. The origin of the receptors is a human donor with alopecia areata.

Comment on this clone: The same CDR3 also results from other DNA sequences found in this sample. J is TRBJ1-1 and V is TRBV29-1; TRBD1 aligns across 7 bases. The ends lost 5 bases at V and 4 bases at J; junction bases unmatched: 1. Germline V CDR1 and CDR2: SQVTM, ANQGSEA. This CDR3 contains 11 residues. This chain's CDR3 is CSVSGGTEAFF. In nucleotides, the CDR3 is TGCAGCGTTTCAGGGGGCACTGAAGCTTTCTTT.

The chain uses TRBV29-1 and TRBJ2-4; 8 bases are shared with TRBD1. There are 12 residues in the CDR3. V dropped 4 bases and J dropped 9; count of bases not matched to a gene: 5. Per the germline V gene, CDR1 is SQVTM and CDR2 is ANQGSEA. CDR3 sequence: CSVGQGASIQYF. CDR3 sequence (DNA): TGCAGCGTTGGTCAGGGGGCTTCCATTCAGTACTTC.